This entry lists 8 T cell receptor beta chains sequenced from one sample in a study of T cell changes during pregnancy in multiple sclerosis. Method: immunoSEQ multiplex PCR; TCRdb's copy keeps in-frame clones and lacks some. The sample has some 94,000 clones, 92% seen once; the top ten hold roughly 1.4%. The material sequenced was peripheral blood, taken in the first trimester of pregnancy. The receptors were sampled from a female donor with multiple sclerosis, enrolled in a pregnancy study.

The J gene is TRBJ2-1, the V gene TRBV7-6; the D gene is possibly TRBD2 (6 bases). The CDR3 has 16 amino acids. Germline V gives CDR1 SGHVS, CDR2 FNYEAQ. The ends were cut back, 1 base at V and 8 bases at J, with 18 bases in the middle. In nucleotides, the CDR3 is TGTGCCAGCAGCTTAGGGACTGGAGGGCGGGGCGATGAGCAGTTCTTC. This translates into CASSLGTGGRGDEQFF.

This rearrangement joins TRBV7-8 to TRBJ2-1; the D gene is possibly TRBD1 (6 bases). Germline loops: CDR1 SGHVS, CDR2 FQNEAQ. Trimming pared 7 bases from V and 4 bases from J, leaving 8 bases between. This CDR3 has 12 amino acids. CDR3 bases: TGTGCCAGCACCACAGGGTACAATGAGCAGTTCTTC. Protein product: CASTTGYNEQFF. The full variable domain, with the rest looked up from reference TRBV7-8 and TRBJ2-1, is GAGVSQSPRYKVAKRGQDVALRCDPISGHVSLFWYQQALGQGPEFLTYFQNEAQLDKSGLPSDRFFAERPEGSVSTLKIQRTQQEDSAVYLCASTTGYNEQFFGPGTRLTVL.

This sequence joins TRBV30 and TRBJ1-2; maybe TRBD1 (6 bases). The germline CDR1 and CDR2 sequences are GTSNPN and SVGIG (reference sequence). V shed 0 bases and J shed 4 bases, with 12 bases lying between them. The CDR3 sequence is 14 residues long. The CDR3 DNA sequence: TGTGCCTGGAGTGTGGGGGCCTCTTTCTATGGCTACACCTTC. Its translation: CAWSVGASFYGYTF.

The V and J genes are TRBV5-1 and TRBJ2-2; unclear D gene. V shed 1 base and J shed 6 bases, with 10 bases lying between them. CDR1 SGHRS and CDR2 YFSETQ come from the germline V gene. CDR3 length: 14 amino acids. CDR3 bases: TGCGCCAGCAGCTTGTTGTTACTCCCCGGGGAGCTGTTTTTT. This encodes CASSLLLLPGELFF.

For the CDR3, the DNA is TGTGCCAGCAGTTTATCCGACAGGGGGATTTCCCATGGCTACACCTTC. It codes for CASSLSDRGISHGYTF. The chain joins TRBV28 to TRBJ1-2; TRBD1 agrees at 9 bases. Per the germline V gene, CDR1 is MDHEN and CDR2 is SYDVKM. This CDR3 is 16 amino acids long. Trimming cost V 1 base and J 6 bases; bases outside gene matches: 9.

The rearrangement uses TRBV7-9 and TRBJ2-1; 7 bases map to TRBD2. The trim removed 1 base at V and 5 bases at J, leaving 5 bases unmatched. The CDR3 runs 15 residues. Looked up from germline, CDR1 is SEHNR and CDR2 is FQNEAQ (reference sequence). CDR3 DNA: TGTGCCAGCAGCTTAGGTTCTAGCGGAAACAATGAGCAGTTCTTC. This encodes CASSLGSSGNNEQFF.

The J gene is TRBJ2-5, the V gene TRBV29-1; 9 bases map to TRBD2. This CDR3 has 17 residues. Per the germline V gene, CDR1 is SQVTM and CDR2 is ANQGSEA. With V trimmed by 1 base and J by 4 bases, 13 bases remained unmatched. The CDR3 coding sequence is TGCAGCGTTGAAGGTTGGGCGGGAGGGTGGTTTAGAGAGACCCAGTACTTC. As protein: CSVEGWAGGWFRETQYF.

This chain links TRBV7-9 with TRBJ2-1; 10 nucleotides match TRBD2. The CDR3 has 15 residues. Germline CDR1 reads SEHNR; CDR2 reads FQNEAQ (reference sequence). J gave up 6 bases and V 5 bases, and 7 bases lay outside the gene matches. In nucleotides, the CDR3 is TGTGCCAGCAGCCCCTCGGGGACTAGCGTCAATGAGCAGTTCTTC. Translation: CASSPSGTSVNEQFF.